A selection of T cell receptor beta chains follows, all from one sample in a study of CD8 T cells in cerebrospinal fluid in Alzheimer's disease. Following a re-call of the 10x single-cell sequencing reads, TCRdb has one entry per CDR3 protein and lacks DNA. The sample includes around 730 distinct CDR3 sequences. Sequences were obtained from cerebrospinal fluid. The receptors originated from a human donor with Alzheimer's disease. Both conserved end residues are part of each CDR3. Clone size is not always given. Where it is, it says once, few, many or a class for expanded clones.

j_gene | v_gene | abundance | CDR3aa
TRBJ2-2 | TRBV18 | NA | CASSPTSQNTGELFF
TRBJ2-5 | TRBV7-8 | medium-sized | CASSPGTSGRMETQYF
TRBJ2-2 | TRBV12-3/TRBV12-4 | NA | CASGQGMNTGELFF
TRBJ2-3 | TRBV7-9 | NA | CASSPGTGGPDTQYF
TRBJ2-7 | TRBV7-2 | large | CASSKGYEQYF
TRBJ1-1 | TRBV19 | medium-sized | CASRTLDSLMNTEAFF
TRBJ2-6 | TRBV6-2/TRBV6-3 | medium-sized | CASSLYKSSGANVLTF
TRBJ2-7 | TRBV4-1 | NA | CASSQDSTGATYEQYF
TRBJ1-5 | TRBV19 | large | CASSLTGTGGDQPQHF
TRBJ1-4 | TRBV14 | NA | CASSQVRGRTNEKLFF
TRBJ2-7 | TRBV27 | medium-sized | CASSVPGQGALIRAYEQYF
TRBJ2-1 | TRBV19 | NA | CASKTDLSYNEQFF
TRBJ1-1 | TRBV13 | NA | CASSLFGRGGTEAFF
TRBJ2-6 | TRBV5-1 | medium-sized | CASSYQGPGANVLTF
TRBJ2-1 | TRBV11-3 | NA | CASSVGQGNEQFF
TRBJ1-1 | TRBV7-2 | medium-sized | CASSQRANTEAFF
TRBJ1-1 | TRBV27 | NA | CASSSNLWLNRGLKGTEAFF
TRBJ2-7 | TRBV9 | medium-sized | CASSAQGAYEQYF
TRBJ1-5 | TRBV9 | medium-sized | CASSAHPDQPQHF
TRBJ2-1 | TRBV6-5 | medium-sized | CASRQNEREQFF
TRBJ1-2 | TRBV5-6 | NA | CASILGRGDIYGYTF
TRBJ1-2 | TRBV2 | NA | CASSERSTGWNGYTF
TRBJ2-7 | TRBV11-2 | medium-sized | CASSLGSRGYEQYF
TRBJ1-3 | TRBV20-1 | NA | CSAFDRGSNTIYF
TRBJ1-4 | TRBV21-1 | NA | CASSTRSTNEKLFF
TRBJ2-5 | TRBV29-1 | hyperexpanded | CSVRDPQETQYF
TRBJ2-5 | TRBV7-6 | large | CASSLSLIETQYF
TRBJ1-1 | TRBV4-3 | medium-sized | CASSPWQTVVDTEAFF
TRBJ1-1 | TRBV7-3 | medium-sized | CASSLQGNTEAFF
TRBJ2-4 | TRBV9 | medium-sized | CASSDPRDRGLENIQYF
TRBJ2-1 | TRBV7-9 | medium-sized | CASSLRTTSGSDEQFF
TRBJ1-3 | TRBV10-2 | medium-sized | CASSDRGPSSGNTIYF
TRBJ1-2 | TRBV6-4 | NA | CASTPGQGYYGYTF
TRBJ2-1 | TRBV21-1 | NA | CASSKPPGGPYNEQFF
TRBJ1-1 | TRBV11-2 | NA | CASSLQDRAGAFF
TRBJ2-2 | TRBV30 | medium-sized | CAWKGYYTGELFF
TRBJ2-4 | TRBV6-1 | medium-sized | CASGTSNIQYF
TRBJ2-1 | TRBV6-5 | large | CASRTGPQGGEQFF
TRBJ2-2 | TRBV28 | NA | CASSLQGFSFGELFF
TRBJ2-7 | TRBV10-2 | medium-sized | CASNPGQGSYEQYF
TRBJ2-7 | TRBV28 | medium-sized | CASSPHRTGVDEQYF
TRBJ2-7 | TRBV20-1 | large | CSAAPGTGGMYEQYF
TRBJ2-3 | TRBV20-1 | medium-sized | CSALDSTDTQYF
TRBJ2-3 | TRBV4-1 | NA | CASSQVSGGTDTQYF
TRBJ1-1 | TRBV24-1 | NA | CATDREGPEAFF
TRBJ2-3 | TRBV7-3 | NA | CASSTQGTDTQYF
TRBJ2-7 | TRBV28 | medium-sized | CASSLELRTLNYEQYF
TRBJ1-6 | TRBV3-1 | medium-sized | CASSQRGGGRHSYNSPLHF
TRBJ2-1 | TRBV28 | medium-sized | CASRLGAYNEQFF
TRBJ1-1 | TRBV20-1 | medium-sized | CSADGQGTEAFF
TRBJ1-6 | TRBV3-1 | NA | CASSHGDGDSPLHF
TRBJ2-4 | TRBV15 | large | CATSRAGSSGKNIQYF
TRBJ1-1 | TRBV12-3/TRBV12-4 | medium-sized | CASSFRGDSQAFF
TRBJ2-3 | TRBV7-9 | medium-sized | CASSSRGAGTDTQYF
TRBJ2-7 | TRBV12-3/TRBV12-4 | medium-sized | CASSPTGARYEQYF
TRBJ2-7 | TRBV7-9 | NA | CASSLEVFYEQYF
TRBJ2-1 | TRBV10-2 | medium-sized | CASSQTNEQFF